This TCR beta chain derives from a study of T cells expressing NK-cell markers. General study points: Top CD8+ clonotypes included the dominant CD3+CD56+NKG2C+ clonotypes in several donors. Expanded clones of NKG2C+ T cells had an unclear HCMV specificity.

Using the 5' RACE reads, TCRdb records one entry per CDR3 protein without DNA. The sample includes about 260,000 distinct CDR3 sequences. Regarding this clonotype: As yet, its antigen is unknown.

The sequence derives from a man aged 18 to 30 in good health. The source material was blood T cells: a sorted CD56 or NKG2C T cell subset, CD4+ or CD8+ T cells, or bulk PBMC T cells (not recorded which).

The CDR3 here is CASSLAPSGGKQFF. The V gene is TRBV7-7, the J gene TRBJ2-1; with no DNA, the TCRdb D assignment of TRBD2 cannot be verified. CDR3 length: 14 amino acids. Germline V gene lookup returns CDR1 SSHAT and CDR2 FNYEAQ (reference sequence).